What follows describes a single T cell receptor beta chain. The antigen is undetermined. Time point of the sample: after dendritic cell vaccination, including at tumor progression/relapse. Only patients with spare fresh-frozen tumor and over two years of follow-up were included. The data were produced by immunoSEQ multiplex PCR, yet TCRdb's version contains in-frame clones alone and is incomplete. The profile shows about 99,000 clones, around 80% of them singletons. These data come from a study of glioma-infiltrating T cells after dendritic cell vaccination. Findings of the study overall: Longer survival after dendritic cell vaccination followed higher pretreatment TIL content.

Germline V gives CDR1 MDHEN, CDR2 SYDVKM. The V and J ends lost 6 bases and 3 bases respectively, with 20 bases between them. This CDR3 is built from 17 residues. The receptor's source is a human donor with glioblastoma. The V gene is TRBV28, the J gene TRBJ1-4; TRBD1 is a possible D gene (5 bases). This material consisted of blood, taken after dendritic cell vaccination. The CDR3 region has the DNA TGTGCCAGCAGGCCCTCGGCAGGGTTAAGGGCTAATGAAAAACTGTTTTTT. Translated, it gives CASRPSAGLRANEKLFF. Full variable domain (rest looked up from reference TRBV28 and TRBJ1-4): DVKVTQSSRYLVKRTGEKVFLECVQDMDHENMFWYRQDPGLGLRLIYFSYDVKMKEKGDIPEGYSVSREKKERFSLILESASTNQTSMYLCASRPSAGLRANEKLFFGSGTQLSVL.